Presented here are 32 T cell receptor beta chains from one specimen sequenced in a study of Graves' ophthalmopathy and Graves' hyperthyroidism. CDR3 regions of TCR beta were amplified from RNA transcripts. A first-round RT-PCR used HTBI primers, followed by a second-round multiplex PCR. Using its own MiXCR run on the multiplex PCR reads, TCRdb lists one record per CDR3 protein. The top ten hold approximately 7% of the sample, which has just over 600,000 distinct CDR3 sequences, 20% to 25% seen once. The source material was peripheral blood. Receptor source: a woman under 30 with stable Graves' hyperthyroidism. Some clones in this sample may be carry-over from other donors' samples.

This clonotype appeared many times. This chain links TRBV4-2 with TRBJ2-7; the D is unclear. This CDR3 comprises 13 residues. V was shortened by 0 bases and J by 5 bases, with 8 bases between the two germline ends. CDR1 and CDR2 from the germline V gene are LGHNA and YNFKEQ. CDR3 residues: CASSQEVGHEQYF. CDR3 in DNA: TGTGCCAGCAGCCAAGAGGTTGGGCACGAGCAGTACTTC.

Worth noting for this clonotype: Being one base from a much bigger clone, this may be a read error. The chain joins TRBV7-3 to TRBJ2-7, with D unresolved. The CDR3 contains 12 residues. Germline V lookup: CDR1 SGHTA, CDR2 FQGTGA. The CDR3 is CASILTDGEQYF. The CDR3 bases are TGTGCCAGCATCTTAACCGACGGCGAGCAGTACTTC.

This clonotype has ten or more counts. The chain employs TRBV12-5 and TRBJ1-1, with 9 bases that match TRBD1. Germline V gene data show CDR1 as LGHNT and CDR2 as FRNRAP. The trim removed 2 bases at V and 0 bases at J, leaving 4 bases unmatched. The CDR3 extends over 16 amino acids. The DNA for the CDR3 is TGTGCTAGTGGTTTGACGCGGACAGGGGTGAACACTGAAGCTTTCTTT. It encodes CASGLTRTGVNTEAFF.

This clonotype was seen many times. This rearrangement joins TRBV12-3 or TRBV12-4 to TRBJ1-5; 7 bases are a match to TRBD1. V was clipped by 6 bases and J by 3 bases; unmatched bases: 5. The CDR3 runs 14 residues. This CDR3 reads CASRDRSSNQPQHF. CDR3 nucleotides: TGTGCCAGCAGGGACAGGAGCTCCAATCAGCCCCAGCATTTT.

In this sample, this clonotype turned up many times. This chain uses TRBV12-3 or TRBV12-4 with TRBJ1-1; D unclear. V was pared by 0 bases and J by 0 bases, with 8 bases between. The CDR3 contains 15 residues. DNA of the CDR3: TGTGCCAGCAGTTTAGCGCCAGATTTGAACACTGAAGCTTTCTTT. Translated: CASSLAPDLNTEAFF.

The gene calls are TRBV7-9 and TRBJ2-7; no firm D call. The CDR3 is 12 residues long. In germline, CDR1 is SEHNR, CDR2 FQNEAQ (reference sequence). V shed 5 bases and J shed 8 bases, with 13 bases lying between them. The CDR3 loop reads CASSLVATQQYF. The CDR3 DNA follows: TGTGCCAGCAGCCTCGTGGCAACTCAGCAGTACTTC.

This clonotype was observed many times. J is TRBJ2-7 and V is TRBV6-1; 10 bases line up with TRBD1. V shed 4 bases and J 3 bases; nucleotides not matched to a gene: 3. The germline V gene encodes CDR1 MNHNS and CDR2 SASEGT. This CDR3 has 14 amino acids. The CDR3 DNA reads as TGTGCCAGCAGTGTCCGGGACAGGGGCTACGAGCAGTACTTC. This translates into CASSVRDRGYEQYF.

This clonotype was seen a single time. This chain connects TRBV7-8 to TRBJ1-5; D may be TRBD1 (6 bases). Per the germline V gene, CDR1 is SGHVS and CDR2 is FQNEAQ. CDR3 length: 15 residues. V dropped 3 bases and J dropped 1 base, with 10 bases sitting between them. Written as DNA, the CDR3 is TGTGCCAGCAGCTTTGGGGGCGAAAGCAATCAGCCCCAGCATTTT. Translated: CASSFGGESNQPQHF.

CDR3: CATSRDGRGKMETQYF. CDR3 sequence (DNA): TGTGCCACCAGCAGAGATGGCAGGGGGAAGATGGAGACCCAGTACTTC. This chain connects TRBV15 to TRBJ2-5, with 7 bases that match TRBD1. V trimming: 0 bases; J trimming: 5 bases; junction bases outside the gene matches: 9. From germline, CDR1 is LNHNV and CDR2 YYDKDF (reference sequence). The CDR3 sequence is 16 residues long.

This clonotype was seen only once. The V call is TRBV29-1, the J call TRBJ2-4; D remains ambiguous. Trimming pared 3 bases from V and 1 base from J, leaving 7 bases between. The CDR3 sequence is 13 residues long. Germline lookup yields CDR1 SQVTM and CDR2 ANQGSEA. The CDR3 sequence is CSVEVAAKNIQYF. CDR3 sequence (DNA): TGCAGCGTTGAGGTCGCGGCCAAAAACATTCAGTACTTC. The full variable domain, its missing parts supplied by reference TRBV29-1 and TRBJ2-4, is SAVISQKPSRDICQRGTSLTIQCQVDSQVTMMFWYRQQPGQSLTLIATANQGSEATYESGFVIDKFPISRPNLTFSTLTVSNMSPEDSSIYLCSVEVAAKNIQYFGAGTRLSVL.

This clonotype was seen repeatedly, ten times or more. The genes are TRBV19 and TRBJ1-2; the match to TRBD1 covers 8 bases. The CDR3 extends over 14 amino acids. Losses at the gene ends were 8 bases for V and 4 bases for J; bases not matched to a gene: 9. Germline CDR1 LNHDA, CDR2 SQIVND (reference sequence). As DNA, the CDR3 is TGTGCCAGTGCCTGGACAGGGCAAGTCTATGGCTACACCTTC. Protein: CASAWTGQVYGYTF.

This clonotype has ten or more counts. The gene calls are TRBV12-3 or TRBV12-4 and TRBJ1-1; D call uncertain. V was cut by 6 bases and J by 11 bases, with 10 bases left in between. The length of the CDR3 is 10 residues. Written as DNA, the CDR3 is TGTGCCAGCAGGGAACATGTGGCTTTCTTT. Its translation is CASREHVAFF.

The gene calls are TRBV20-1 and TRBJ1-2; D uncertain. Germline values: CDR1 DFQATT, CDR2 SNEGSKA (reference sequence). This CDR3 is 11 amino acids long. Trimming took off 6 bases at V and 8 bases at J, with 13 bases between the two ends. CDR3 loop: CSAAGEFGYTF. DNA for the CDR3: TGCAGTGCGGCCGGGGAGTTCGGCTACACCTTC.

Notes on this clonotype: A read error may account for a junction end that differs from germline. V usage is TRBV7-9 and J usage is TRBJ1-5; D not certain. The CDR3 has 14 residues. Germline lookup yields CDR1 SEHNR and CDR2 FQNEAQ (reference sequence). CDR3 region: CASSPGGVIQPPHF. The DNA of the CDR3 is TGTGCCAGCAGCCCAGGCGGCGTAATTCAGCCCCCGCATTTT.

Comments on this clonotype: A much more abundant neighbour one base away suggests this may be a read error. This chain connects TRBV7-2 to TRBJ2-5, with a tentative D call TRBD2 (6 bases). The CDR3 runs 16 residues. Germline CDR1 and CDR2: SGHTA and FQGNSA. This chain's CDR3 is CASSLVWLRGEETEYF. Written as DNA, the CDR3 is TGTGCCAGCAGCTTAGTTTGGTTGCGGGGTGAAGAGACCGAGTACTTC.

The chain is built from TRBV30 and TRBJ1-2, with 8 bases identical to TRBD1. The CDR3 is made up of 13 amino acids. With 4 bases clipped from V and 8 bases from J, the junction kept 9 bases outside the gene matches. CDR1 and CDR2 (germline): GTSNPN, SVGIG (reference sequence). The CDR3 here is CAWIRGRGRGYTF. CDR3 in DNA: TGTGCCTGGATTCGGGGCAGGGGGCGCGGCTACACCTTC. The variable domain in full, with the rest retrieved from reference TRBV30 and TRBJ1-2, is SQTIHQWPATLVQPVGSPLSLECTVEGTSNPNLYWYRQAAGRGLQLLFYSVGIGQISSEVPQNLSASRPQDRQFILSSKKLLLSDSGFYLCAWIRGRGRGYTFGSGTRLTVV.

This clonotype showed up many times. The chain has TRBV7-2 and TRBJ2-7, with 9 nucleotides matching TRBD1. Germline V gene data show CDR1 as SGHTA and CDR2 as FQGNSA. V gave up 6 bases and J gave up 4 bases; unmatched junction bases: 4. This CDR3 spans 13 amino acids. The CDR3 DNA reads as TGTGCCAGCAGACGGGACAGGGCTTACGAGCAGTACTTC. Protein: CASRRDRAYEQYF.

This clonotype has at least ten counts. This sequence joins TRBV19 and TRBJ1-1; tentative D call: TRBD1 (5 bases). Germline V gives CDR1 LNHDA, CDR2 SQIVND (reference sequence). V lost 4 bases and J lost 6, with 18 bases in between. The CDR3 sequence is 15 residues long. CDR3 bases: TGTGCCAGTAGTACCTACCCCGGGACGACTGCTGAAGCTTTCTTT. It codes for CASSTYPGTTAEAFF.

Only a few counts were recorded for this clonotype. The chain joins TRBV4-2 to TRBJ1-1; 7 nucleotides align to TRBD1. Germline V gives CDR1 LGHNA, CDR2 YNFKEQ. The junction had 6 bases not matched to a gene; V was cut back by 2 bases and J by 3 bases. The length of the CDR3 is 15 residues. As DNA, the CDR3 is TGTGCCAGCAGCCAAACAGGGGTTCAGGACACTGAAGCTTTCTTT. Translating gives CASSQTGVQDTEAFF.

This clonotype was seen ten or more times. The V and J genes are TRBV7-8 and TRBJ2-2; TRBD2 matches at 8 bases. The germline gives CDR1 SGHVS, CDR2 FQNEAQ. Unmatched junction bases numbered 7, after V lost 6 bases and J lost 7 bases. This CDR3 is built from 14 residues. This CDR3 is CASRQAGVDGELFF. DNA for the CDR3: TGTGCCAGCAGACAAGCGGGAGTCGACGGGGAGCTGTTTTTT.

The rearrangement joins TRBV28 to TRBJ2-5; D may be TRBD2 (6 bases). Germline CDR1 reads MDHEN; CDR2 reads SYDVKM. The CDR3 consists of 19 residues. The V gene lost 4 bases and the J gene lost 3 bases, with 27 bases spanning the gap. The CDR3 region has the DNA TGTGCCAGCAGTTATCATTGGGACTTCAGGGCCGGAACGGAAGAGACCCAGTACTTC. It is translated as CASSYHWDFRAGTEETQYF.

The chain combines TRBV19 with TRBJ1-1, with D perhaps TRBD1 (6 bases). Trimming left V 8 bases short and J 6 bases short, with 19 bases between. The CDR3 has 14 residues. Germline loops: CDR1 LNHDA, CDR2 SQIVND (reference sequence). CDR3 residues: CASSQRTGSAEAFF. The CDR3, as DNA: TGTGCCAGTTCCCAACGTACAGGGAGCGCTGAAGCTTTCTTT.

The gene calls are TRBV7-8 and TRBJ1-6; perhaps TRBD1 as D (5 bases). The V gene's germline CDR1 is SGHVS and CDR2 FQNEAQ. The CDR3 has 18 residues. The ends were cut back, 0 bases at V and 0 bases at J, with 12 bases in the middle. The CDR3 is CASSLAGPGSSYNSPLHF. CDR3 DNA: TGTGCCAGCAGCTTAGCGGGGCCAGGGAGCTCCTATAATTCACCCCTCCACTTT.

For the CDR3, the DNA is TGCGCCAGCAGCTTGCTCTCCCCCTCGGAAGCGGCTTTCTACGAGCAGTACTTC. This sequence encodes CASSLLSPSEAAFYEQYF. The chain recombines TRBV5-1 with TRBJ2-7; TRBD2 might be the D (5 bases). Germline CDR1 and CDR2: SGHRS and YFSETQ. The CDR3 has 18 residues. V gave up 1 base and J gave up 3 bases, with 23 bases separating them.

Remarks on this clonotype: Just one base apart from a much larger clone, this may be a read error. This chain joins TRBV11-2 and TRBJ1-1; no firm D call. Germline V gene lookup returns CDR1 SGHAT and CDR2 FQNNGV. V lost 2 bases, J lost 11 bases, and 24 bases lay in between. This CDR3 comprises 16 residues. The CDR3 reads CASSLIHGTESIEAFF. The CDR3 bases are TGTGCCAGCAGCTTAATCCACGGAACAGAGTCAATTGAGGCTTTCTTT.

V is TRBV5-6 and J is TRBJ2-5, with 11 bases matching TRBD2. Germline V gene lookup returns CDR1 SGHDT and CDR2 YYEEEE. After removal of 5 bases from V and 1 base from J, the junction contained 7 bases not matched to a gene. The CDR3 runs to 16 residues. The CDR3 protein is CASRTSGIRVQETQYF. CDR3 nucleotides: TGTGCCAGCAGGACTAGCGGGATCCGGGTCCAAGAGACCCAGTACTTC.

This clonotype appeared many times. The rearrangement joins TRBV5-1 to TRBJ1-2; TRBD1 matches 11 bases. The CDR3 covers 15 residues. The V segment lost 4 bases and the J segment 2 bases; nucleotides outside the gene matches: 4. Germline-derived CDR1 and CDR2 are SGHRS and YFSETQ. CDR3 sequence reads: CASSGWTGGNYGYTF. The DNA of the CDR3 is TGCGCCAGCAGCGGATGGACAGGGGGCAACTATGGCTACACCTTC.

This rearrangement joins TRBV4-1 to TRBJ1-1; no firm D call. CDR1 is MGHRA, CDR2 YSYEKL, per germline. The CDR3 is 12 residues long. Trimming removed 4 bases from V and 10 bases from J, with 13 bases in between. CDR3 residues: CASSLLGSAAFF. The CDR3 DNA reads as TGCGCCAGCAGCCTCCTAGGCTCGGCAGCTTTCTTT.

This clonotype was seen ten or more times. The V and J genes are TRBV30 and TRBJ1-6; D not resolved. The CDR3 spans 14 residues. Trimming shortened V by 0 bases and J by 7 bases, and 10 bases separated the two germline ends. Per the germline V gene, CDR1 is GTSNPN and CDR2 is SVGIG (reference sequence). CDR3 DNA: TGTGCCTGGAGTGTAGAGGCCTTGAATTCACCCCTCCACTTT. It encodes CAWSVEALNSPLHF. The full variable domain, in which reference TRBV30 and TRBJ1-6 provide the parts outside the CDR3, is SQTIHQWPATLVQPVGSPLSLECTVEGTSNPNLYWYRQAAGRGLQLLFYSVGIGQISSEVPQNLSASRPQDRQFILSSKKLLLSDSGFYLCAWSVEALNSPLHFGNGTRLTVT.

V gene TRBV29-1 combines with J gene TRBJ2-2; D is unresolved. CDR3 length: 14 residues. Per germline, CDR1 SQVTM and CDR2 ANQGSEA. Trimming removed 7 bases at V and 4 bases at J, with 16 bases between. This CDR3 is CSADSTLGTGELFF. CDR3 bases: TGCAGCGCAGACTCGACTTTGGGCACCGGGGAGCTGTTTTTT.

This clonotype showed up just a few times. The chain employs TRBV12-3 or TRBV12-4 and TRBJ1-1; D is perhaps TRBD1 (6 bases). V dropped 3 bases and J dropped 3 bases, with 11 bases sitting between them. The CDR3 is 14 amino acids. The CDR3 DNA sequence: TGTGCCAGCAGTTTTTACAGGGAGGACACTGAAGCTTTCTTT. Translating it yields CASSFYREDTEAFF.

The rearrangement uses TRBV28 and TRBJ1-1; 8 bases are a match to TRBD1. Trimming cost V 6 bases and J 7 bases; bases outside gene matches: 10. Looked up from germline, CDR1 is MDHEN and CDR2 is SYDVKM. The CDR3 covers 14 residues. This CDR3 is CASSLHTGGLEAFF. Written as DNA, the CDR3 is TGTGCCAGCAGCCTTCACACAGGGGGACTTGAAGCTTTCTTT.